This record concerns one TCR beta chain sequence. As originally analysed: Researchers report that nucleated cell counts were estimated from reference gene primer amplification. The method was immunoSEQ multiplex PCR; TCRdb's version includes in-frame clones alone and lacks a portion of them. The V and J calls and clone size come from that table; D and trimming were worked out from the DNA. The sample shows tens of thousands of clones, about four fifths of them seen only once. The V and J ends lost 6 bases and 2 bases, in that order; junction bases with no gene match: 6. The CDR3 has 14 amino acids. Per germline, CDR1 MGHDK and CDR2 SYGVNS. The data belong to a study of blood T cell repertoires in COVID-19. Study-wide background: The samples span acute and convalescent COVID-19 from the United States, Italy and Spain. PBMCs, B-cell-depleted T cells, or T cells provided the cDNA or gDNA that made up the material.

The sample taken for sequencing was peripheral blood. The receptor's source is a middle-aged man with COVID-19, enrolled during active disease. The genes are TRBV25-1 and TRBJ2-7; 8 bases are a match to TRBD1. CDR3 bases: TGTGCCAGCAGGGACGACAGGGGAGCCTACGAGCAGTACTTC. Translating gives CASRDDRGAYEQYF.